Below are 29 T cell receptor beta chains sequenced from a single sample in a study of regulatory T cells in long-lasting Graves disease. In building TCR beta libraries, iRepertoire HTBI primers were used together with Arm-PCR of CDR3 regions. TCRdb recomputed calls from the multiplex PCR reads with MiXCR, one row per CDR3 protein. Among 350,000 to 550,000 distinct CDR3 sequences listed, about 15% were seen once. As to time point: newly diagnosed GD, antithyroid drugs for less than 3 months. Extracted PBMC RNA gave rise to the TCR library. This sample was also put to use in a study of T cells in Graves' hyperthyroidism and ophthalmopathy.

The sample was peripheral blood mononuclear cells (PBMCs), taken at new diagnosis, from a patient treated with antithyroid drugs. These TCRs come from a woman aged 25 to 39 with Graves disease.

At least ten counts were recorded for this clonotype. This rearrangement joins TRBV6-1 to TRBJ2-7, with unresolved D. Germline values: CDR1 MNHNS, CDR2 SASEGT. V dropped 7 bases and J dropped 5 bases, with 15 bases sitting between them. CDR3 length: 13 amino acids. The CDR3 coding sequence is TGTGCCAGCACCCCAGACCCCTTAAACGAGCAGTACTTC. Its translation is CASTPDPLNEQYF.

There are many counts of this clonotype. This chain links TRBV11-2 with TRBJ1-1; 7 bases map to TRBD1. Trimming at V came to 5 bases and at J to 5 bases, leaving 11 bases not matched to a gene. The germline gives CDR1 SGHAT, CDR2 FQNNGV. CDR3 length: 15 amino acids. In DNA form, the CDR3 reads TGTGCCAGCAGCATACCACACAGGGGAAAAACTGAAGCTTTCTTT. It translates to CASSIPHRGKTEAFF.

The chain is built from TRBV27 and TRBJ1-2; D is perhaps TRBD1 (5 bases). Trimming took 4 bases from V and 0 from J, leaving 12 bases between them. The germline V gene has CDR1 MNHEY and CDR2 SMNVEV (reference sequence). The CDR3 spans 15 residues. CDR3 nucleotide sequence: TGTGCCAGCAGTTCTCAGGGACTCCCTAACTATGGCTACACCTTC. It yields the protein CASSSQGLPNYGYTF.

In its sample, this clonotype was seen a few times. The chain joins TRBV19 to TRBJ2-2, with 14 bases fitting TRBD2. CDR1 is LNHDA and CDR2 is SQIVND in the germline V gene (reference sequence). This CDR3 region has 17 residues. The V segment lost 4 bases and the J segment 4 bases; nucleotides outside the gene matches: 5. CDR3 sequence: CASSKGLAGGPTGELFF. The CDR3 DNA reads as TGTGCCAGTAGTAAAGGACTAGCGGGAGGCCCCACCGGGGAGCTGTTTTTT.

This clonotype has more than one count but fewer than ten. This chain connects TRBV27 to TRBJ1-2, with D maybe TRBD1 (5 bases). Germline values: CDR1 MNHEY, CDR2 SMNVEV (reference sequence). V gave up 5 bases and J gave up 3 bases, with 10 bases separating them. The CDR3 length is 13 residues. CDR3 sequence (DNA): TGTGCCAGCAGTCTTACAGGTTACTATGGCTACACCTTC. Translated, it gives CASSLTGYYGYTF.

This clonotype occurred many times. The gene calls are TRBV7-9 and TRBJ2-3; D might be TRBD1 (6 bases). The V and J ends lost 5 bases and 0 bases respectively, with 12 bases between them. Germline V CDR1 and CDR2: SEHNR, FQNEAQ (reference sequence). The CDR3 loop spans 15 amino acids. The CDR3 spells CASSPTGPSTDTQYF. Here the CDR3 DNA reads TGTGCCAGCAGCCCGACAGGACCCAGCACAGATACGCAGTATTTT.

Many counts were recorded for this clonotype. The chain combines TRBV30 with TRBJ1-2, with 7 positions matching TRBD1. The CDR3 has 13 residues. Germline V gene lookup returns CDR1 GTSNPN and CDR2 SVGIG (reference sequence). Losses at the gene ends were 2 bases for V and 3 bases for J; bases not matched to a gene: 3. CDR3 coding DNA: TGTGCCTGGAGTCCAGGGACAGACTATGGCTACACCTTC. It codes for CAWSPGTDYGYTF.

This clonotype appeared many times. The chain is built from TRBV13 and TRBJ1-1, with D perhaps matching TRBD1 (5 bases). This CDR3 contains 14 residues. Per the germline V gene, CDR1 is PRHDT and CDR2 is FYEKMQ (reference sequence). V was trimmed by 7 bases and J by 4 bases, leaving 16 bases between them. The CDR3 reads CASTDGPGVTEAFF. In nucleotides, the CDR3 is TGTGCCAGCACCGACGGCCCGGGGGTCACTGAAGCTTTCTTT.

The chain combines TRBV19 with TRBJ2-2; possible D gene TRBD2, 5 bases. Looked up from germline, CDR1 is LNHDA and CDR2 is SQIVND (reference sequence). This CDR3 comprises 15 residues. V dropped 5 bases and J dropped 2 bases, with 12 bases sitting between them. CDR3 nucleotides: TGTGCCAGTAGTCCCCGGGGAGACAACACCGGGGAGCTGTTTTTT. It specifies CASSPRGDNTGELFF. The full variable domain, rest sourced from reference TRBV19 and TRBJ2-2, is DGGITQSPKYLFRKEGQNVTLSCEQNLNHDAMYWYRQDPGQGLRLIYYSQIVNDFQKGDIAEGYSVSREKKESFPLTVTSAQKNPTAFYLCASSPRGDNTGELFFGEGSRLTVL.

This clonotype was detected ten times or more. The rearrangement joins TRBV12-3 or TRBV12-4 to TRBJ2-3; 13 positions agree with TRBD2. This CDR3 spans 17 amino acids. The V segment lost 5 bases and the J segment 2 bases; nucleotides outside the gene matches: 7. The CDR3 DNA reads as TGTGCCAGCAGTCCCCGGACTAGCGGGGGTTACACAGATACGCAGTATTTT. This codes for CASSPRTSGGYTDTQYF.

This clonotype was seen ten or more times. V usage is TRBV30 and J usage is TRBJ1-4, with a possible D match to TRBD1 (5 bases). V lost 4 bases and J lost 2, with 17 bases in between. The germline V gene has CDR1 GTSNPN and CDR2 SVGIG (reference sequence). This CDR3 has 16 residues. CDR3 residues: CAWTPPRGRTNEKLFF. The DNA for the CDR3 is TGTGCCTGGACCCCACCACGGGGGAGGACTAATGAAAAACTGTTTTTT.

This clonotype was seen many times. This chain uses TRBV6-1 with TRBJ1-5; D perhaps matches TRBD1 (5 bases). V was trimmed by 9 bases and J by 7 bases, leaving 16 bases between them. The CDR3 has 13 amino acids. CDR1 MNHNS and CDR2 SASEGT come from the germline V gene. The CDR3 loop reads CASQGALWQPQHF. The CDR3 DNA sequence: TGTGCCAGTCAGGGTGCTTTGTGGCAGCCCCAGCATTTT.

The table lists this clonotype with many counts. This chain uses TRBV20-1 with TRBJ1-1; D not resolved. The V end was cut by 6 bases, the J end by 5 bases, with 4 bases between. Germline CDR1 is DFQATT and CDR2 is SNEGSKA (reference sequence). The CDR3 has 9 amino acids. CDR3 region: CSASTEAFF. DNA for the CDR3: TGCAGTGCGAGTACTGAAGCTTTCTTT.

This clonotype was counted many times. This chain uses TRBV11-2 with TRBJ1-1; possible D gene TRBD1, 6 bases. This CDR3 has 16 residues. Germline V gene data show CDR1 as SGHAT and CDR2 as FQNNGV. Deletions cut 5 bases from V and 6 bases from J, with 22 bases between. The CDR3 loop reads CASSQIGWQGSAEAFF. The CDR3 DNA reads TGTGCCAGCAGCCAGATCGGATGGCAGGGGAGTGCTGAAGCTTTCTTT.

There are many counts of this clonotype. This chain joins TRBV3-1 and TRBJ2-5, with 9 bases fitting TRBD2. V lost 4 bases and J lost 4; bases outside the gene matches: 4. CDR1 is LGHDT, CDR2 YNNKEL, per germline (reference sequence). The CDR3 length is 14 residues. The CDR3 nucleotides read TGTGCCAGCAGCCTTAGCGGGAGCTCAGAGACCCAGTACTTC. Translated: CASSLSGSSETQYF.

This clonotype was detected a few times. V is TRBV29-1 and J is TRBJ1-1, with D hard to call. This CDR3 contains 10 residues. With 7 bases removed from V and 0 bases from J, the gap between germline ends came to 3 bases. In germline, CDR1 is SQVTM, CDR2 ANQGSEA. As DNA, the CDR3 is TGCAGCGGACTGAACACTGAAGCTTTCTTT. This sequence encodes CSGLNTEAFF. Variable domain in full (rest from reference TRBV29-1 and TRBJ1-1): SAVISQKPSRDICQRGTSLTIQCQVDSQVTMMFWYRQQPGQSLTLIATANQGSEATYESGFVIDKFPISRPNLTFSTLTVSNMSPEDSSIYLCSGLNTEAFFGQGTRLTVV.

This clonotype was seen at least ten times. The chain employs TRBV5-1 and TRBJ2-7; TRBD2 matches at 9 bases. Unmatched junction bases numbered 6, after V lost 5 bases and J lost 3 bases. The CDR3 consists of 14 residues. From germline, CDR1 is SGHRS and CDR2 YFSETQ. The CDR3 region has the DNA TGCGCCAGCAGTGACGGCGGGAGGGTCTACGAGCAGTACTTC. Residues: CASSDGGRVYEQYF.

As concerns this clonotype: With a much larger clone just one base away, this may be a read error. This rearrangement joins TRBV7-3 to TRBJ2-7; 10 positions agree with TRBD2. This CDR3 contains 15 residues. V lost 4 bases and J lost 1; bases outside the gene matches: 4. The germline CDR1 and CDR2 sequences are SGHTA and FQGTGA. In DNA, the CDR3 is TGTGCCAGCAGCTACGCTAGCGGGGGATCCTACGAGCAGTACTTC. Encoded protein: CASSYASGGSYEQYF.

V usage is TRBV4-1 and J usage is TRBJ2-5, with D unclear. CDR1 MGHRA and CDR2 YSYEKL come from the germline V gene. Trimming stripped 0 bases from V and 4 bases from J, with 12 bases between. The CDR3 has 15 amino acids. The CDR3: CASSQDPTKTETQYF. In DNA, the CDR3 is TGCGCCAGCAGCCAAGACCCCACGAAAACAGAGACCCAGTACTTC.

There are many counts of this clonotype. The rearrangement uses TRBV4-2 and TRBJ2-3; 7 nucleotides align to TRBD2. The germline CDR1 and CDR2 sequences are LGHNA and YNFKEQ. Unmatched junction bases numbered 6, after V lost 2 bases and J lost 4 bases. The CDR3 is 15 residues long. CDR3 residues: CASSQREARPDTQYF. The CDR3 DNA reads TGTGCCAGCAGCCAACGGGAGGCCCGCCCAGATACGCAGTATTTT.

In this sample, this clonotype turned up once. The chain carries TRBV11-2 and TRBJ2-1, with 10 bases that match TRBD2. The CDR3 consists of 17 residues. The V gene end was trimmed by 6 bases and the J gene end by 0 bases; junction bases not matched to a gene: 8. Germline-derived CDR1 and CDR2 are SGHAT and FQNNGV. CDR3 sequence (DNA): TGTGCCAGCAGACCTACTAGCGGGGCCAGCTCCTACAATGAGCAGTTCTTC. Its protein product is CASRPTSGASSYNEQFF.

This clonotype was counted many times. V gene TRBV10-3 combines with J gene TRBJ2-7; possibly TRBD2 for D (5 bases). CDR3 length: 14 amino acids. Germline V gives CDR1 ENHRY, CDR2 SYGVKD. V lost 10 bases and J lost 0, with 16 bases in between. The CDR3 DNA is TGTGCCACGGAGGACTCCAGGAGCTCCTACGAGCAGTACTTC. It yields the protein CATEDSRSSYEQYF.

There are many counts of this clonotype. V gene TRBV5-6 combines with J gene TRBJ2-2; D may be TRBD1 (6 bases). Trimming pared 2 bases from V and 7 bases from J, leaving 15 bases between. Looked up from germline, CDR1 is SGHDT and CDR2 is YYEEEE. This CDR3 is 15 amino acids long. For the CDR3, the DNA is TGTGCCAGCAGCTTCACTCAGGGGAAGGGCGGGGAGCTGTTTTTT. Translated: CASSFTQGKGGELFF. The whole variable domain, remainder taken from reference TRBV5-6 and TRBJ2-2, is DAGVTQSPTHLIKTRGQQVTLRCSPKSGHDTVSWYQQALGQGPQFIFQYYEEEERQRGNFPDRFSGHQFPNYSSELNVNALLLGDSALYLCASSFTQGKGGELFFGEGSRLTVL.

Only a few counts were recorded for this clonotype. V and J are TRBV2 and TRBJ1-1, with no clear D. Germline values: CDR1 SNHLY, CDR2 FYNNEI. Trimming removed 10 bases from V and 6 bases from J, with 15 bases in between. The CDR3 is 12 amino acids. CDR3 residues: CATREGFAEAFF. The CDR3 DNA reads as TGTGCCACCCGCGAGGGATTCGCTGAAGCTTTCTTT.

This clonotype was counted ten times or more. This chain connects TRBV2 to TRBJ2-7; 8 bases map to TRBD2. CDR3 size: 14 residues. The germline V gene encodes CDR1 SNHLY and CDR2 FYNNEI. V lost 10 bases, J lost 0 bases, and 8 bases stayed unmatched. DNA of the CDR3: TGTGCCACCTCCCTAGCGGGTGGCTCCTACGAGCAGTACTTC. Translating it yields CATSLAGGSYEQYF.

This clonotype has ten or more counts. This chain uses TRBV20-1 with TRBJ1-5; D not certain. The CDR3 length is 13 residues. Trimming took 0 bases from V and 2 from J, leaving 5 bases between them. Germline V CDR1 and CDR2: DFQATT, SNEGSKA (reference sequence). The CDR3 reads CSARDEGNQPQHF. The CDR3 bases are TGCAGTGCTAGAGATGAGGGCAATCAGCCCCAGCATTTT.

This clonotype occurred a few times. The chain's CDR3 is CASSEWAEATGELFF. CDR3 nucleotide sequence: TGTGCCAGCAGCGAGTGGGCGGAGGCCACCGGGGAGCTGTTTTTT. This sequence joins TRBV7-9 and TRBJ2-2; tentative D call: TRBD2 (5 bases). The V gene lost 5 bases and the J gene lost 4 bases, with 14 bases spanning the gap. This CDR3 contains 15 residues. The germline gives CDR1 SEHNR, CDR2 FQNEAQ (reference sequence).

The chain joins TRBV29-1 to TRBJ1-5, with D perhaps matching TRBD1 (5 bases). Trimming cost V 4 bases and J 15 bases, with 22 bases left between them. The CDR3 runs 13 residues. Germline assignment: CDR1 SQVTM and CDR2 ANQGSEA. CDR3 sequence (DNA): TGCAGCGTTGCCCGGGACGGTTTGGAATCTGGGCATTTT. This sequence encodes CSVARDGLESGHF. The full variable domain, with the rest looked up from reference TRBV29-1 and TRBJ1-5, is SAVISQKPSRDICQRGTSLTIQCQVDSQVTMMFWYRQQPGQSLTLIATANQGSEATYESGFVIDKFPISRPNLTFSTLTVSNMSPEDSSIYLCSVARDGLESGHFGDGTRLSIL.

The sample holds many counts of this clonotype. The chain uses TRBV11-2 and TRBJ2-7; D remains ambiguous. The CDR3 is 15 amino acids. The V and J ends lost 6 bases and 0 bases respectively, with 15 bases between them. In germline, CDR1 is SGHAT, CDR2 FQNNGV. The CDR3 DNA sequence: TGTGCCAGCAGTTTTGGAGACGGCGGCTCCTACGAGCAGTACTTC. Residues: CASSFGDGGSYEQYF.